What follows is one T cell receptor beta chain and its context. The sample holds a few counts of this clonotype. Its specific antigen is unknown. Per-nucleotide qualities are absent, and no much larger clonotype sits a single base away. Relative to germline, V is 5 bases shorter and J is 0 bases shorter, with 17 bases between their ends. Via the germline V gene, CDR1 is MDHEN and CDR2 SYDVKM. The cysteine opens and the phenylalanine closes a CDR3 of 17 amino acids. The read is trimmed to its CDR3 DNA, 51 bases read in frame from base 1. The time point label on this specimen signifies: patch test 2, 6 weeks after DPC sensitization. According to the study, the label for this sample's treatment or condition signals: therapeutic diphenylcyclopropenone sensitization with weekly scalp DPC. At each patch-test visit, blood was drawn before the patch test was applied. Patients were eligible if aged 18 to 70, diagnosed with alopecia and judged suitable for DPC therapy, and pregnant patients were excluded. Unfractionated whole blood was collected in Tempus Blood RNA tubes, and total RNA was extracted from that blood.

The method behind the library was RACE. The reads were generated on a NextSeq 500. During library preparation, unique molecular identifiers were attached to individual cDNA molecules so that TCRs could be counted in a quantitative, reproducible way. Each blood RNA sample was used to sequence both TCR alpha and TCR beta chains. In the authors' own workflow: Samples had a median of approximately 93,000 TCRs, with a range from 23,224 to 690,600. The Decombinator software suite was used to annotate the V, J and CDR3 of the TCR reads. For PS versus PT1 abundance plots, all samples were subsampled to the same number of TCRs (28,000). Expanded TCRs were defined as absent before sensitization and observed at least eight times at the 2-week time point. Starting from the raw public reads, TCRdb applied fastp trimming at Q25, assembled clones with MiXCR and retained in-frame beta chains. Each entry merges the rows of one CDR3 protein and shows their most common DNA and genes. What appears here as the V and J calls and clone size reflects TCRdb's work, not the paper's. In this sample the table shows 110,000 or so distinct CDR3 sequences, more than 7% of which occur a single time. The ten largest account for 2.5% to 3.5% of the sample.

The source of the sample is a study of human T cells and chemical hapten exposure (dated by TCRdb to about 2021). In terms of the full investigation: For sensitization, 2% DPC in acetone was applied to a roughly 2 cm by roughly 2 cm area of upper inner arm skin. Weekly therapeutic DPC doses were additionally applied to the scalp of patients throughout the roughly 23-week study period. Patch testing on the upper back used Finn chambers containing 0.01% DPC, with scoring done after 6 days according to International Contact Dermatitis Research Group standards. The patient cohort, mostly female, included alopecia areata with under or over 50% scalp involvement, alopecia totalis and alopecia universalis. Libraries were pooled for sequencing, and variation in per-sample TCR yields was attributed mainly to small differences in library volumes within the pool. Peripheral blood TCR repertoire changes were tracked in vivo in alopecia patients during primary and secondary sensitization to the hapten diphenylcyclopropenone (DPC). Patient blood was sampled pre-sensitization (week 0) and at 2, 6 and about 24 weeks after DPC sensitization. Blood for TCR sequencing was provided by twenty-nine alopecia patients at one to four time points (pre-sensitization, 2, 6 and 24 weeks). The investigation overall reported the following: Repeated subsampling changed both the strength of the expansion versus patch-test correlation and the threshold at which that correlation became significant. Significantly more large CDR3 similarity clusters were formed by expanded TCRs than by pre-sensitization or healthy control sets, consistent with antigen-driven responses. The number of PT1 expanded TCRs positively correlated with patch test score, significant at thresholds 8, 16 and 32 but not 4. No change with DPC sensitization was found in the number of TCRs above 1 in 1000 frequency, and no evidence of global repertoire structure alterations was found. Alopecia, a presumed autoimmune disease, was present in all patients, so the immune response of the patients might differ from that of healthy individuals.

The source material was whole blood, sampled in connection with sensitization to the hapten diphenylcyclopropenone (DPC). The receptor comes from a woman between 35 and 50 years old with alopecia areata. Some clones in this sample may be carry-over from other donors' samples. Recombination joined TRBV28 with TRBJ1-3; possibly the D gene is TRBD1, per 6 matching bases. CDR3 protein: CASSPHRDPRSGNTIYF. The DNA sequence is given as TGTGCCAGCAGTCCCCACAGGGACCCTCGCTCTGGAAACACCATATATTTT.